The entry that follows covers one T cell receptor (beta chain) sequence. The antigen remains unidentified. The record originates from a study of T cells in localized non-small cell lung cancer. Findings and caveats of the study: Appearances in adjacent lung were noted for a median approximately 58 of the top 100 tumor clones. Exceeding tumor, uninvolved adjacent lung had the highest T cell clonality. Higher adjacent-lung clonality was associated with shorter survival.

The data were produced by immunoSEQ multiplex PCR, yet TCRdb's version contains in-frame clones alone and is incomplete. The data contain 15,000 to 20,000 clones, 65% to 90% of them singletons. The sequencing used peripheral blood, collected before any cancer treatment. The TCR comes from a man aged 35 to 70 with stage I lung adenocarcinoma.

Written as DNA, the CDR3 is TGTGCCAGCAGACGTGACCTCCGGGACGGAGAAAATGAAAAACTGTTTTTT. Protein product: CASRRDLRDGENEKLFF. The gene calls are TRBV5-5 and TRBJ1-4; weak D call: TRBD1 (5 bases). Germline V gives CDR1 SGHKS, CDR2 YYEKEE (reference sequence). V lost 5 bases, J lost 5 bases, and 22 bases lay in between. This CDR3 contains 17 residues.